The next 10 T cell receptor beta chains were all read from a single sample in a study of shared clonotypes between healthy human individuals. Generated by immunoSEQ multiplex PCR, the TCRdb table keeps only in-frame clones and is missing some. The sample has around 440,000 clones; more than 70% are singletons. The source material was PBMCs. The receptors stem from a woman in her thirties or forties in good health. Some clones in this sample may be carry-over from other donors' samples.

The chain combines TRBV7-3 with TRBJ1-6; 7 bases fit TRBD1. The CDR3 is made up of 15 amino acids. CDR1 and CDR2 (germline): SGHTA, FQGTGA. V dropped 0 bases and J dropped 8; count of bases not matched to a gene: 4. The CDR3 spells CASSLTQGVDSPLHF. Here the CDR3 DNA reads TGTGCCAGCAGCTTAACGCAGGGGGTGGATTCACCCCTCCACTTT.

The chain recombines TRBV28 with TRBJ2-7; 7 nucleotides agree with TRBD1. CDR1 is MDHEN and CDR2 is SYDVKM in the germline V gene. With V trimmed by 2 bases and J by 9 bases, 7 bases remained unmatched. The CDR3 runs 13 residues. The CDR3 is CASSLPQGEAQYF. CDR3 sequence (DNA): TGTGCCAGCAGTTTACCGCAGGGGGAAGCGCAGTACTTC.

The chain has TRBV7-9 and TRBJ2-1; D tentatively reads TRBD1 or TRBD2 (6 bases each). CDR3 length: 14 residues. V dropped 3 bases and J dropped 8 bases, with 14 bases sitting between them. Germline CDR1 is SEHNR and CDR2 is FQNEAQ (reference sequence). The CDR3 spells CASSFGTPGDEQFF. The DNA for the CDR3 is TGTGCCAGCAGCTTTGGGACACCGGGGGATGAGCAGTTCTTC.

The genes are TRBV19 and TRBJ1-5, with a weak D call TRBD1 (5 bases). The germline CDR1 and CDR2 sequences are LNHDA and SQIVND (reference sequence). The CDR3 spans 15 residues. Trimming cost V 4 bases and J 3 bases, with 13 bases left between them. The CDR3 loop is CASSTSGDNNQPQHF. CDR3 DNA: TGTGCCAGTAGTACCTCGGGGGATAACAATCAGCCCCAGCATTTT.

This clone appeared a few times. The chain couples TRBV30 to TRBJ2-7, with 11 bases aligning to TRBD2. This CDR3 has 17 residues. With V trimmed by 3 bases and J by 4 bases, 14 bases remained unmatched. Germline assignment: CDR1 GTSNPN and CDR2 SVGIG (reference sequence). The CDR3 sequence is CAWSGTSGVLPAYEQYF. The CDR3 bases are TGTGCCTGGAGCGGGACTAGCGGTGTTCTTCCAGCGTACGAGCAGTACTTC.

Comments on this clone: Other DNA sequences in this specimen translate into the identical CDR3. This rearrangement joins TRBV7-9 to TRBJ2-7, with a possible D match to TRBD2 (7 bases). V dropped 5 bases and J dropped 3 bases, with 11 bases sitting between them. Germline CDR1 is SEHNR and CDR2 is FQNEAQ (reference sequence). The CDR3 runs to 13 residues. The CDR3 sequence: CASSRGGDYEQYF. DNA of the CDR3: TGTGCCAGCAGCAGAGGGGGGGACTACGAGCAGTACTTC.

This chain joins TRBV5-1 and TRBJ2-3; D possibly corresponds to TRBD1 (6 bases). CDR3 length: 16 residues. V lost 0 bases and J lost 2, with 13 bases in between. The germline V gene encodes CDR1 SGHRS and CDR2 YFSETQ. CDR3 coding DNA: TGCGCCAGCAGCTTGGAAGGGGGTCTAACCACAGATACGCAGTATTTT. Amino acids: CASSLEGGLTTDTQYF.

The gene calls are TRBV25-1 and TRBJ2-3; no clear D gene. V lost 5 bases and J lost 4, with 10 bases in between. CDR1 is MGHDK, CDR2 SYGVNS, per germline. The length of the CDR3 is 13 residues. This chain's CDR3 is CASSPGPSDTQYF. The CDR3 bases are TGTGCCAGCAGTCCCGGGCCGTCAGATACGCAGTATTTT.

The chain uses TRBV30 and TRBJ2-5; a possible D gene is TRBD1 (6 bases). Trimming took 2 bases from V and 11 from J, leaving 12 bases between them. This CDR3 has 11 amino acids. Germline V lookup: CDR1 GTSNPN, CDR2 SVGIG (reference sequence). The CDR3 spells CAWSQDSEQYF. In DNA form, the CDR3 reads TGTGCCTGGAGTCAGGACAGTGAGCAGTACTTC.

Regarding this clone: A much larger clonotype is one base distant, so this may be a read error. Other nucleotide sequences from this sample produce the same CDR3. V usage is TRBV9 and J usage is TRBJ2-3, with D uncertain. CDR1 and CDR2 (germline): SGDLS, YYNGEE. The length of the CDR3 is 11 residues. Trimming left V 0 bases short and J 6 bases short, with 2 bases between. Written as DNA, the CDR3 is TGTGCCAGCAGCGTAGGTGATACGCAGTATTTT. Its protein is CASSVGDTQYF.